This T cell receptor (beta chain) stems from a study of blood T cell repertoires in COVID-19. This CDR3 spans 18 amino acids. Between the trimmed V and J ends, which lost 1 base and 0 bases, there was a span of 19 bases. Germline loops: CDR1 KGHSH, CDR2 LQKENI. TCRdb keeps only in-frame clones here, not all; method: immunoSEQ multiplex PCR. This table holds approximately 400,000 clones, 88% found once. Recruitment covered about 26 US areas and drew participants whose ages spanned roughly 18 to 100 years. Donors were grouped by their self-reported clinical history. This chain uses TRBV18 with TRBJ2-7; maybe TRBD1 (5 bases). The clonotype comes from a woman between 18 and 30 years old who had recovered from COVID-19. The sample taken for sequencing was PBMCs or T cells enriched from blood (not recorded which). The CDR3 DNA is TGTGCCAGCTCACCACTTAAGGCGAGTGGGGCGAGCTCCTACGAGCAGTACTTC. Translation: CASSPLKASGASSYEQYF.